Shown below are 22 T cell receptor beta chains from a single sample sequenced in a study of blood T cell repertoires in COVID-19 (dated by TCRdb to about 2020). The library was produced with the immunoSEQ multiplex PCR assay. The table comes from immuneACCESS by way of TCRdb, which keeps in-frame sequences with V and J called. Part of the clones is missing from these tables; in studies checked, under half for an unresolved V gene and the rest for unknown reasons. A total of around 170,000 clones appear in this sample, roughly 90% of them only once. Together, the top ten hold about 2.6% of the sample. Specimen: peripheral blood. Receptors were obtained from a man in his 60s with acute or convalescent COVID-19.

The V gene is TRBV19, the J gene TRBJ1-6, with 9 bases aligning to TRBD1. Per the germline V gene, CDR1 is LNHDA and CDR2 is SQIVND (reference sequence). This CDR3 has 14 residues. V shed 7 bases, J shed 6 bases, and the junction held 4 bases outside the gene matches. CDR3 residues: CASKADRGNSPLHF. In nucleotides, the CDR3 is TGTGCCAGTAAAGCGGACAGGGGTAATTCACCCCTCCACTTT.

This chain joins TRBV6-5 and TRBJ1-1; weak D call: TRBD1 (6 bases). The CDR3 is 15 residues long. The V gene lost 7 bases and the J gene lost 4 bases, with 19 bases spanning the gap. The germline V gene has CDR1 MNHEY and CDR2 SVGAGI. The CDR3 nucleotides read TGTGCCAGCAAGTGGGCTACAGGGCGAGTCACTGAAGCTTTCTTT. Protein: CASKWATGRVTEAFF.

This clone has just one count. The chain carries TRBV24-1 and TRBJ1-4, with 7 bases aligning to TRBD1. The CDR3 is 14 amino acids. CDR1 and CDR2 (germline): KGHDR, SFDVKD. J lost 8 bases, V lost 3 bases, and 5 bases had no gene match. The CDR3 spells CATSDTTGNEKLFF. In DNA, the CDR3 is TGTGCCACCAGTGATACGACAGGGAACGAAAAACTGTTTTTT.

This clone has just one count. The chain carries TRBV7-2 and TRBJ2-7, with a possible D match to TRBD1 (6 bases). The V end lost 4 bases, the J end lost 3 bases, and 10 bases lay between the germline ends. The CDR3 has 13 residues. The germline CDR1 and CDR2 sequences are SGHTA and FQGNSA. CDR3 DNA: TGTGCCAGCAGCTGGGGACAAAACTACGAGCAGTACTTC. This codes for CASSWGQNYEQYF.

CDR3 region: CASFESGNTEAFF. In DNA, the CDR3 is TGTGCCAGCTTTGAATCCGGGAACACTGAAGCTTTCTTT. The chain has TRBV18 and TRBJ1-1, with D uncertain. Trimming left V 7 bases short and J 1 base short, with 10 bases between. Looked up from germline, CDR1 is KGHSH and CDR2 is LQKENI. The CDR3 totals 13 residues.

This sequence joins TRBV6-5 and TRBJ1-1; D is possibly TRBD1 (5 bases). Per the germline V gene, CDR1 is MNHEY and CDR2 is SVGAGI. This CDR3 has 13 amino acids. The V end was cut by 4 bases, the J end by 6 bases, with 12 bases between. The CDR3 DNA reads as TGTGCCAGCAGTTGGGGACTAGAGGCTGAAGCTTTCTTT. The encoded protein is CASSWGLEAEAFF.

The V and J genes are TRBV5-6 and TRBJ2-6; D possibly corresponds to TRBD2 (5 bases). The CDR3 spans 15 residues. V shed 4 bases and J shed 4 bases, with 12 bases lying between them. CDR1 is SGHDT, CDR2 YYEEEE, per germline. CDR3 coding DNA: TGTGCCAGCAGCGTACGGGGTCCCGGGGCCAACGTCCTGACTTTC. Its protein product is CASSVRGPGANVLTF.

The chain is built from TRBV2 and TRBJ1-1; D unclear. The CDR3 consists of 14 residues. Germline V gene sequence: CDR1 SNHLY, CDR2 FYNNEI. Trimming removed 2 bases at V and 0 bases at J, with 7 bases between. The CDR3 bases are TGTGCCAGCAGTGAAAGGAGACTGAACACTGAAGCTTTCTTT. It specifies CASSERRLNTEAFF.

The rearrangement joins TRBV5-8 to TRBJ1-6; the D is unclear. There are 14 residues in the CDR3. The V gene lost 3 bases and the J gene lost 12 bases, with 16 bases spanning the gap. Per the germline V gene, CDR1 is SGHTS and CDR2 is YDEGEE. As DNA, the CDR3 is TGTGCCAGCAGCTCCTTACCACTTCACCTACCCCTCCACTTT. Translating gives CASSSLPLHLPLHF.

This sequence joins TRBV4-1 and TRBJ1-4, with D possibly being TRBD1 (5 bases). From germline, CDR1 is MGHRA and CDR2 YSYEKL. The V end lost 5 bases, the J end lost 8 bases, and 12 bases lay between the germline ends. This CDR3 has 13 residues. Here the CDR3 reads CASSVGGEEKLFF. CDR3 bases: TGCGCCAGCAGCGTTGGGGGGGAGGAAAAACTGTTTTTT.

V is TRBV5-1 and J is TRBJ1-2, with 9 bases lining up with TRBD1. With 4 bases clipped from V and 4 bases from J, the junction kept 8 bases outside the gene matches. The CDR3 spans 15 residues. Germline V gene sequence: CDR1 SGHRS, CDR2 YFSETQ. As DNA, the CDR3 is TGCGCCAGCAGCCCCGGGACAGGGCGTACCTATGGCTACACCTTC. Protein: CASSPGTGRTYGYTF.

The chain has TRBV2 and TRBJ2-2; 9 bases match TRBD1. The V segment lost 6 bases and the J segment 2 bases; nucleotides outside the gene matches: 10. This CDR3 is built from 17 residues. The germline CDR1 and CDR2 sequences are SNHLY and FYNNEI. The CDR3 protein is CASSQSMTGGNTGELFF. The CDR3 nucleotides are TGTGCCAGCAGCCAATCGATGACAGGGGGAAACACCGGGGAGCTGTTTTTT.

The chain couples TRBV11-2 to TRBJ2-7; 12 bases are shared with TRBD2. This CDR3 has 18 amino acids. V lost 1 base, J lost 0 bases, and 7 bases stayed unmatched. Germline CDR1 reads SGHAT; CDR2 reads FQNNGV. Written as DNA, the CDR3 is TGTGCCAGCAGCTTAGTCGCTAGCGGGGGGGACAGCTCCTACGAGCAGTACTTC. Its protein product is CASSLVASGGDSSYEQYF.

This sequence joins TRBV2 and TRBJ1-6; D gene ambiguous. This CDR3 comprises 15 residues. Trimming took 3 bases from V and 4 from J, leaving 10 bases between them. Germline V gene lookup returns CDR1 SNHLY and CDR2 FYNNEI. CDR3 in DNA: TGTGCCAGCAGTGAGGGCAGTACTTATAATTCACCCCTCCACTTT. Residues: CASSEGSTYNSPLHF.

This clone was seen just once. J is TRBJ1-5 and V is TRBV6-6; 8 bases are shared with TRBD1. There are 17 residues in the CDR3. Germline CDR1 and CDR2: MNHNY and SVGAGI (reference sequence). The V gene end was trimmed by 5 bases and the J gene end by 2 bases; junction bases not matched to a gene: 11. The chain's CDR3 is CASSQSTTGVGNQPQHF. In DNA, the CDR3 is TGTGCCAGCAGTCAATCCACGACAGGGGTCGGCAATCAGCCCCAGCATTTT.

The chain couples TRBV4-1 to TRBJ1-1; 7 bases align to TRBD1. This CDR3 spans 15 amino acids. Germline CDR1 and CDR2: MGHRA and YSYEKL. V gave up 0 bases and J gave up 9 bases; unmatched junction bases: 10. The CDR3 DNA follows: TGCGCCAGCAGCCAAGATTTGAGTAACAGGGGAAAAGCTTTCTTT. It codes for CASSQDLSNRGKAFF.

The V call is TRBV10-3, the J call TRBJ1-5; 7 bases are a match to TRBD1. This CDR3 region has 16 residues. The germline V gene encodes CDR1 ENHRY and CDR2 SYGVKD. Losses at the gene ends were 7 bases for V and 3 bases for J; bases not matched to a gene: 12. CDR3 region: CAITDGTEVYNQPQHF. The CDR3 DNA sequence: TGTGCCATCACCGATGGGACAGAAGTTTACAATCAGCCCCAGCATTTT.

The chain uses TRBV7-8 and TRBJ2-3, with TRBD1 matching over 8 bases. After removal of 5 bases from V and 1 base from J, the junction contained 5 bases not matched to a gene. The CDR3 totals 15 residues. Germline V lookup: CDR1 SGHVS, CDR2 FQNEAQ. CDR3 nucleotides: TGTGCCAGCAGCCGTGACAGGGGACGCACAGATACGCAGTATTTT. Translating gives CASSRDRGRTDTQYF.

The rearrangement joins TRBV6-1 to TRBJ2-1; 8 positions agree with TRBD1. CDR1 MNHNS and CDR2 SASEGT come from the germline V gene. V was pared by 3 bases and J by 5 bases, with 9 bases of the junction left unmatched. CDR3 length: 16 residues. CDR3 sequence reads: CASSDFDRGLNNEQFF. In DNA, the CDR3 is TGTGCCAGCAGTGACTTTGACAGGGGCCTAAACAATGAGCAGTTCTTC.

CDR3: CASSQTRGTGANVLTF. The CDR3 DNA reads as TGTGCCAGCAGCCAAACCCGGGGTACTGGGGCCAACGTCCTGACTTTC. The rearrangement links TRBV14 to TRBJ2-6; possibly TRBD2 for D (5 bases). The CDR3 runs to 16 residues. Trimming removed 2 bases at V and 2 bases at J, with 10 bases between. Per the germline V gene, CDR1 is SGHDN and CDR2 is FVKESK.

The V and J genes are TRBV5-1 and TRBJ2-3; D may be TRBD1 (6 bases). V was cut by 0 bases and J by 1 base, with 12 bases left in between. The CDR3 is 16 residues long. The germline V gene has CDR1 SGHRS and CDR2 YFSETQ. As DNA, the CDR3 is TGCGCCAGCAGCTTGGGAACAGGGCGCGGCACAGATACGCAGTATTTT. It yields the protein CASSLGTGRGTDTQYF.

CDR3 loop: CASRMATGGRDTGELFF. The CDR3 nucleotides read TGTGCCAGCAGGATGGCCACCGGGGGGAGGGACACCGGGGAGCTGTTTTTT. The chain is built from TRBV21-1 and TRBJ2-2; TRBD2 is the table's D call, not checked against the DNA. TRBV21-1 counts as a pseudogene. CDR3 length: 17 residues.